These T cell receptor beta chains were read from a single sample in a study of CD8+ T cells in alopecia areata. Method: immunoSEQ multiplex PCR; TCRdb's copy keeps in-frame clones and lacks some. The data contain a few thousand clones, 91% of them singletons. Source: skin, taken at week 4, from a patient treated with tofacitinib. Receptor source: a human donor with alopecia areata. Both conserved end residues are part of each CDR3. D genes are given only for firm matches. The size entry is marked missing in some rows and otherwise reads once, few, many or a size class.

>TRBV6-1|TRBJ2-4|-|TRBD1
CASSDRTGVTKNIQYF
TGTGCCAGCAGTGACCGGACAGGGGTAACCAAAAACATTCAGTACTTC
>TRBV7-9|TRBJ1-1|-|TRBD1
CASSLTGTNTEAFF
TGTGCCAGCAGCTTGACAGGGACGAACACTGAAGCTTTCTTT
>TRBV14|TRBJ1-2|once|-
CASSPIRGYGYTF
TGTGCCAGCAGCCCCATTAGGGGCTATGGCTACACCTTC
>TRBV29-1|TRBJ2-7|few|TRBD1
CSAVTGIDEQYF
TGCAGCGCTGTGACAGGGATTGACGAGCAGTACTTC
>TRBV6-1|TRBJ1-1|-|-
CASSERNRVRSEAFF
TGTGCCAGCAGTGAAAGGAACAGGGTGAGGTCTGAAGCTTTCTTT
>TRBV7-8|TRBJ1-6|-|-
CASSLDPSPGDSPLHF
TGTGCCAGCAGCTTAGATCCCAGTCCAGGTGATTCACCCCTCCACTTT
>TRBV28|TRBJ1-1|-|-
CASTLSGGGTEAFF
TGTGCCAGCACTCTTAGCGGGGGAGGGACTGAAGCTTTCTTT
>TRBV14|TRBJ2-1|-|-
CASSQEILARYNEQFF
TGTGCCAGCAGCCAAGAAATCCTAGCGCGATACAATGAGCAGTTCTTC
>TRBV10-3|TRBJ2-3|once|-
CAISSLLRTDTQYF
TGTGCCATCAGCAGCTTACTAAGAACAGATACGCAGTATTTT
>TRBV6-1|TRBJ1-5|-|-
CASSEALKLSPQHF
TGTGCCAGCAGTGAAGCGCTCAAGTTATCGCCCCAGCATTTT
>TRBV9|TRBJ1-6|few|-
CASSGRTSNSPLHF
TGTGCCAGCAGCGGACGGACAAGTAATTCACCCCTCCACTTT
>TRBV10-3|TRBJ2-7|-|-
CAISPDLPYEQYF
TGTGCCATCAGCCCCGACCTCCCCTACGAGCAGTACTTC
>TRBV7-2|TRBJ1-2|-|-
CASSAHLGTGYGYTF
TGTGCCAGCAGCGCGCATCTCGGGACTGGGTATGGCTACACCTTC
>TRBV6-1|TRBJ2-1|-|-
CASSEEWGEQFF
TGTGCCAGCAGTGAAGAATGGGGTGAGCAGTTCTTC
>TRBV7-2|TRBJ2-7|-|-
CASSLVGWGDEQYF
TGTGCCAGCAGCTTAGTGGGGTGGGGCGACGAGCAGTACTTC
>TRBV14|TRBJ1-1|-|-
CASSQEASPAFF
TGTGCCAGCAGCCAAGAAGCTTCACCAGCTTTCTTT
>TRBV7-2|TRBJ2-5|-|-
CASRRRRQGGETQYF
TGTGCCAGCAGGCGACGCCGACAAGGAGGCGAGACCCAGTACTTC
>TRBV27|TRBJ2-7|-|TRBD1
CASSQRQGIDEQYF
TGTGCCAGCAGCCAGCGACAGGGAATTGACGAGCAGTACTTC
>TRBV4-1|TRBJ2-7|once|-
CASSQTRDIYEQYF
TGCGCCAGCAGCCAAACCAGGGACATTTACGAGCAGTACTTC
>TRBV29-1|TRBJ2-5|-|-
CSVLGPGVETQYF
TGCAGCGTTCTAGGACCCGGGGTGGAGACCCAGTACTTC
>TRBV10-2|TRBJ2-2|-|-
CASRTQGLTGELFF
TGCGCCAGCAGGACTCAGGGTCTCACCGGGGAGCTGTTTTTT
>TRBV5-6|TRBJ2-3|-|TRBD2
CASRGSGLAKYTDTQYF
TGTGCCAGCCGTGGCTCAGGACTAGCGAAATACACAGATACGCAGTATTTT
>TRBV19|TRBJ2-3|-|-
CASSMSQSAPDTQYF
TGTGCCAGTAGTATGAGTCAGTCGGCCCCAGATACGCAGTATTTT
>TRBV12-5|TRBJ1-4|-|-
CASGLWGNNEKLFF
TGTGCTAGTGGCCTATGGGGGAATAATGAAAAACTGTTTTTT
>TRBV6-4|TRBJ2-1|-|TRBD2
CASRGTGTSGLSSYNEQFF
TGTGCCAGCAGAGGGACCGGGACTAGCGGGCTAAGCTCCTACAATGAGCAGTTCTTC
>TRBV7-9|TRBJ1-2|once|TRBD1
CASSGGTDANYGYTF
TGTGCCAGCAGCGGGGGGACAGATGCTAACTATGGCTACACCTTC
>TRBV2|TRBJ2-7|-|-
CASRSGVGLAREYEQYF
TGTGCCAGCAGGTCCGGGGTGGGGCTAGCTAGAGAATACGAGCAGTACTTC
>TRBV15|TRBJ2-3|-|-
CATSTYTDTQYF
TGTGCCACCAGCACGTACACAGATACGCAGTATTTT
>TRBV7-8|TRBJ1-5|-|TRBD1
CASSPPRGGTGGYQPQHF
TGTGCCAGCAGCCCCCCTAGGGGGGGGACAGGGGGCTATCAGCCCCAGCATTTT
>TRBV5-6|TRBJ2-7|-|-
CASSAPDSYEQYF
TGTGCCAGCAGCGCCCCGGACAGCTACGAGCAGTACTTC
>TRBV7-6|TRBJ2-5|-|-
CASSSRATVKQETQYF
TGTGCCAGCAGCTCGAGGGCGACAGTAAAACAAGAGACCCAGTACTTC
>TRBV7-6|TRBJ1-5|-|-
CASSFDGEQPQHF
TGTGCCAGCAGCTTTGATGGGGAACAGCCCCAGCATTTT
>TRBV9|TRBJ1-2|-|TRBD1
CASSPPGTGTNYGYTF
TGTGCCAGCAGCCCCCCAGGGACAGGGACTAACTATGGCTACACCTTC
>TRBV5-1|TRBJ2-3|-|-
CASSLGQFTDTQYF
TGCGCCAGCAGCTTGGGACAGTTCACAGATACGCAGTATTTT
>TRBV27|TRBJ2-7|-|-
CASRPRDSTSYEQYF
TGTGCCAGCAGGCCTAGGGATTCGACTTCCTACGAGCAGTACTTC
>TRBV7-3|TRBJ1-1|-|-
CASSLVGGSSEAFF
TGTGCCAGCAGCTTGGTGGGGGGCAGTTCTGAAGCTTTCTTT
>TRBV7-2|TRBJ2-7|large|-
CASSLGGSWDEQYF
TGTGCCAGCAGCTTAGGAGGGTCGTGGGACGAGCAGTACTTC
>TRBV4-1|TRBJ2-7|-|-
CASKADLGSYEQYF
TGCGCCAGCAAAGCAGACTTGGGTTCCTACGAGCAGTACTTC
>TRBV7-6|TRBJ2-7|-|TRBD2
CASSLGTSGATYEQYF
TGTGCCAGCAGCTTGGGGACTAGCGGGGCCACCTACGAGCAGTACTTC
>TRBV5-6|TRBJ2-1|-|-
CASSRLGVNEQFF
TGTGCCAGCAGCCGACTGGGGGTGAATGAGCAGTTCTTC
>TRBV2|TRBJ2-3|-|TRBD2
CATGLAQQRRGPDTQYF
TGTGCCACAGGACTAGCCCAACAGCGTCGGGGTCCAGATACGCAGTATTTT
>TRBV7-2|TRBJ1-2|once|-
CASSPLGGISFNYGYTF
TGTGCCAGCAGCCCGCTTGGGGGAATTTCCTTTAACTATGGCTACACCTTC
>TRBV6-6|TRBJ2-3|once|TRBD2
CASSDLAGAEDTQYF
TGTGCCAGCAGTGACCTAGCGGGGGCGGAAGATACGCAGTATTTT
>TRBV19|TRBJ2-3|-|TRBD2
CASSDIGGGRDTQYF
TGTGCCAGTAGCGACATCGGGGGGGGCCGAGATACGCAGTATTTT
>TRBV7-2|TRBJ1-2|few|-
CASSLSWQGLTF
TGTGCCAGCAGCTTAAGTTGGCAGGGCCTCACCTTC
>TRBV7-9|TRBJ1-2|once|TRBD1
CASSLAGQGPYGYTF
TGTGCCAGCAGCTTAGCGGGACAGGGACCCTATGGCTACACCTTC
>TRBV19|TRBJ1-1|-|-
CASSIWGMSTEAFF
TGTGCCAGTAGTATTTGGGGAATGAGTACTGAAGCTTTCTTT
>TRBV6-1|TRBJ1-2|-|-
CASSGDLRGLDYGYTF
TGTGCCAGCAGTGGAGATCTTAGGGGATTAGACTATGGCTACACCTTC
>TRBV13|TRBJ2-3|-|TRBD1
CASSLDRGLTDTQYF
TGTGCCAGCAGCTTAGACAGGGGGCTAACAGATACGCAGTATTTT
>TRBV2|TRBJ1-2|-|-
CASSATGDGYTF
TGTGCCAGCAGTGCGACTGGGGATGGCTACACCTTC
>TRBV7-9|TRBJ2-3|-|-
CASSSRDTTDTQYF
TGTGCCAGCAGCTCACGGGATACCACAGATACGCAGTATTTT
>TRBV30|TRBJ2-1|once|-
CAWSPPQSEQFF
TGTGCCTGGAGTCCTCCGCAGAGTGAGCAGTTCTTC
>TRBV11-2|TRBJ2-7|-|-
CASSNRPIPEQYF
TGTGCCAGCAGCAACCGCCCGATCCCGGAGCAGTACTTC
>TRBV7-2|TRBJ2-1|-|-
CASSYRTGGNEQFF
TGTGCCAGCAGCTACCGGACTGGCGGGAATGAGCAGTTCTTC
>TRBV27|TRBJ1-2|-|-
CASSPHRRARGYTF
TGTGCCAGCAGTCCGCACAGAAGGGCTCGTGGCTACACCTTC